This paragraph reports one T cell receptor beta chain. Its antigen is undetermined. The data stem from a study of shared clonotypes between healthy human individuals. General observations from the study: Non-shared clonotypes had lower generation probabilities than those shared by all four donors. The authors sampled blood alone, and tissue repertoires likely differ.

CD45RO-negative, CCR7-positively selected cells formed the naive CD8 fraction, excluding terminally differentiated effector memory CD45RA+ cells. Each donor was a Caucasian adult residing in Nashville, Tennessee. Germline-derived CDR1 and CDR2 are MDHEN and SYDVKM. This CDR3 comprises 16 residues. Trimming cost V 6 bases and J 6 bases; bases outside gene matches: 13. Several immunoSEQ plates held equal portions of the genomic DNA taken from each subset. Assay: immunoSEQ multiplex PCR; the TCRdb copy retains only in-frame clones and omits some. The sample includes about 680,000 clones, about 92% of them seen just once.

This chain links TRBV28 with TRBJ2-7; 11 bases agree with TRBD2. Source material: naive CD8+ T cells sorted from blood. The TCR comes from a man under 40 in good health. Written as DNA, the CDR3 is TGTGCCAGCAGCCCAATCATAACTAGCGGGAGAGGCGAGCAGTACTTC. Translating gives CASSPIITSGRGEQYF.